This TCR beta chain appears in the sequencing data of a study of chemoradiotherapy in HPV16-positive cancers. Broader study findings: Only a couple of HPV16-positive patients supplied the functional HPV-specificity definition. For HPV16-positive patients, expanding HPV-responsive T cells associated with longer recurrence-free survival. Candidate HPV-specific clones and E7-related TCR motifs grew in tumor during treatment.

Assay: immunoSEQ multiplex PCR; the TCRdb copy retains only in-frame clones and omits some. The sample lists 20,000 to 25,000 clones; approximately 86% were seen once. Concerning this clone itself: What it recognizes is unknown.

Repertoires were sampled repeatedly during chemoradiotherapy. Here the sequenced sample was blood, taken from a patient who underwent chemoradiotherapy. The clonotype was recovered from a human donor with HPV-associated anogenital cancer.

This CDR3 is CASSVVPGGQETQYF. The CDR3 DNA reads as TGTGCCAGCAGCGTAGTTCCGGGAGGTCAAGAGACCCAGTACTTC. The rearrangement joins TRBV9 to TRBJ2-5, with TRBD2 matching 7 bases. Germline V CDR1 and CDR2: SGDLS, YYNGEE. V shed 0 bases, J shed 2 bases, and the junction held 4 bases outside the gene matches. The CDR3 totals 15 residues. Supplemented by reference TRBV9 and TRBJ2-5, the full variable domain reads DSGVTQTPKHLITATGQRVTLRCSPRSGDLSVYWYQQSLDQGLQFLIQYYNGEERAKGNILERFSAQQFPDLHSELNLSSLELGDSALYFCASSVVPGGQETQYFGPGTRLLVL.